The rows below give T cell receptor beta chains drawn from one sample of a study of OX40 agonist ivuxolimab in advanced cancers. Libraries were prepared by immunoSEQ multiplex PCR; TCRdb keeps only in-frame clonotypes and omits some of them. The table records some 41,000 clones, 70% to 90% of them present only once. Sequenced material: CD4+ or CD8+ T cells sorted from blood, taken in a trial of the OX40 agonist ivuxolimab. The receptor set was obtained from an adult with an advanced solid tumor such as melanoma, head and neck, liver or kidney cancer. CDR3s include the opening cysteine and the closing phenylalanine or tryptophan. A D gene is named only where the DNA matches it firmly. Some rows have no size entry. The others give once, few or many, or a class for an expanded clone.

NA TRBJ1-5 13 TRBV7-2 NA CASSLDTNQPQHF TGTGCCAGCAGCTTAGATACTAATCAGCCCCAGCATTTT
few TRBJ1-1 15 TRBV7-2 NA CASSLFGVMNTEAFF TGTGCCAGCAGCTTATTCGGGGTCATGAACACTGAAGCTTTCTTT
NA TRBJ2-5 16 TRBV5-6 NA CASSLAEQLYQETQYF TGTGCCAGCAGCTTGGCCGAGCAATTGTATCAAGAGACCCAGTACTTC
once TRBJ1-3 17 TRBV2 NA CASSEIGTPFGGNTIYF TGTGCCAGCAGTGAAATAGGGACCCCTTTCGGGGGAAACACCATATATTTT
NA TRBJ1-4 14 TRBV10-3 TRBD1 CAISGKGAFEKLFF TGTGCCATCAGTGGGAAGGGGGCGTTTGAAAAACTGTTTTTT
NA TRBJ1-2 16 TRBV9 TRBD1 CASSVGTGTGSSGYTF TGTGCCAGCAGCGTAGGTACCGGGACAGGGTCATCTGGCTACACCTTC
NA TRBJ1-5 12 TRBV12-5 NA CASGLASQPQHF TGTGCTAGTGGTTTGGCATCACAGCCCCAGCATTTT
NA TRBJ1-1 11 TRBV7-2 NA CASSSAREAFF TGTGCCAGCAGCTCGGCCCGTGAAGCTTTCTTT
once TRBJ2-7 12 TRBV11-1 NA CASSFRQLEQYF TGTGCCAGCAGCTTCCGACAGCTCGAGCAGTACTTC
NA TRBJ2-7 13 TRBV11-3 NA CASSSLRGYEQYF TGTGCCAGCAGTTCGCTCCGTGGATACGAGCAGTACTTC
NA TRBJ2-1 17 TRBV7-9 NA CASSLIVTSVSYNEQFF TGTGCCAGCAGCTTAATCGTAACGTCTGTCTCCTACAATGAGCAGTTCTTC
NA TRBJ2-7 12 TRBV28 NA CASEGGTYEQYF TGTGCCAGTGAGGGGGGAACCTACGAGCAGTACTTC
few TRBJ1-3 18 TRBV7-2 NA CASSLGSGGGNSGNTIYF TGTGCCAGCAGCTTAGGTAGTGGTGGAGGGAACTCTGGAAACACCATATATTTT
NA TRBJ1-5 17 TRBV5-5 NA CASSPLQGRGPKQPQHF TGTGCCAGCAGCCCACTTCAAGGACGGGGCCCTAAGCAGCCCCAGCATTTT
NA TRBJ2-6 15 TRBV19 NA CASMKEGPGANVLTF TGTGCCAGTATGAAGGAGGGTCCTGGGGCCAACGTCCTGACTTTC
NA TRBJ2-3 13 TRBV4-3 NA CASSQGSTDTQYF TGCGCCAGCAGCCAAGGTAGCACAGATACGCAGTATTTT
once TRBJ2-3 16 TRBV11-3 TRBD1 CASRPRDSASTDTQYF TGTGCCAGCAGACCTAGGGACAGCGCCAGCACAGATACGCAGTATTTT
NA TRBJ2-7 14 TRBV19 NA CASSTGTDSYEQYF TGTGCCAGTAGCACCGGGACGGACTCCTACGAGCAGTACTTC
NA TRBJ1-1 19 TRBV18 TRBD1 CASSLGTGIVKRSGTEAFF TGTGCCAGCTCACTAGGGACAGGGATAGTCAAGCGGAGCGGCACTGAAGCTTTCTTT
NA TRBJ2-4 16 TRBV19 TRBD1 CASSVMTGGDKNIQYF TGTGCCAGTAGTGTAATGACAGGGGGTGACAAAAACATTCAGTACTTC
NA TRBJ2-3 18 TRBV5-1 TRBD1 CASSPKVPGTEGTDTQYF TGCGCCAGCAGCCCCAAGGTCCCCGGGACAGAAGGCACAGATACGCAGTATTTT
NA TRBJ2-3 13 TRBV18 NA CASSTESTDTQYF TGTGCCAGCTCAACCGAGTCCACAGATACGCAGTATTTT
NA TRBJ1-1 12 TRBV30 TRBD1 CAWRGTATEAFF TGTGCCTGGCGCGGGACAGCGACTGAAGCTTTCTTT
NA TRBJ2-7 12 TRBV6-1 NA CASSWDSYEQYF TGTGCCAGCAGTTGGGACTCCTACGAGCAGTACTTC
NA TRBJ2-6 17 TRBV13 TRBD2 CASSPLAGGPGANVLTF TGTGCCAGCAGCCCACTAGCGGGAGGGCCTGGGGCCAACGTCCTGACTTTC
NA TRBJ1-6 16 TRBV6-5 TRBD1 CASSYQGASYNSPLHF TGTGCCAGCAGTTACCAGGGGGCGTCCTATAATTCACCCCTCCACTTT
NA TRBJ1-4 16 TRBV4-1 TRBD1 CASSHLGRDREEKLFF TGCGCCAGCAGCCACTTAGGGAGGGACAGGGAAGAAAAACTGTTTTTT